This T cell receptor beta chain came from a study of blood T cells in healthy people across ages. Next came a second PCR, run for about 7 to 12 cycles, which used a sample-barcoded 5' primer along with a J-beta primer mix. TCRdb reprocessed the 5' RACE reads via MiXCR and lists one record per CDR3 protein. The data contain about 1.1 million distinct CDR3 sequences, 30% to 40% of them seen just once; the ten biggest clones take up about 12%. CDR1 is DFQATT, CDR2 SNEGSKA, per germline (reference sequence). The junction had 12 bases not matched to a gene; V was cut back by 3 bases and J by 4 bases. CDR3 length: 16 residues.

The chain joins TRBV20-1 to TRBJ2-3; 8 nucleotides match TRBD1. Sequencing was performed on blood. The sequence was collected from a man aged 18 to 29 in good health. The CDR3 nucleotides read TGCAGTGCTAGTAGTTCCCAGGGGGCAGGGGCAGATACGCAGTATTTT. The encoded protein is CSASSSQGAGADTQYF.